Following are 25 T cell receptor beta chains from one sample sequenced in a study of regulatory T cells in long-lasting Graves disease. Building the TCR beta libraries relied on iRepertoire HTBI primers, and CDR3 regions underwent Arm-PCR. TCRdb analysed the multiplex PCR reads with MiXCR anew, one entry per CDR3 protein. This sample has 350,000 to 400,000 distinct CDR3 sequences; roughly a sixth occur once, and the top ten carry about a fifth. Time point defined: newly diagnosed GD, antithyroid drugs for less than 3 months. The TCR library used RNA extracted from PBMCs. The source was peripheral blood mononuclear cells (PBMCs), collected at new diagnosis, from a patient treated with antithyroid drugs. The source of these receptors is a female donor with Graves disease.

This clonotype appeared many times. The chain carries TRBV11-2 and TRBJ2-6, with 7 nucleotides matching TRBD1. This CDR3 region has 16 residues. V shed 5 bases, J shed 2 bases, and the junction held 6 bases outside the gene matches. Germline assignment: CDR1 SGHAT and CDR2 FQNNGV. The CDR3 sequence is CASSPDRDPGANVLTF. The CDR3 DNA reads as TGTGCCAGCAGCCCAGACAGGGATCCTGGGGCCAACGTCCTGACTTTC.

Points on this clonotype: At one end the junction does not follow the germline gene, possibly because of a read error. This rearrangement joins TRBV12-3 or TRBV12-4 to TRBJ2-2, with D unresolved. The CDR3 extends over 15 amino acids. The CDR3: CANSLKDLGWGELFF. The CDR3 DNA reads TGTGCCAACAGTTTGAAGGACCTAGGGTGGGGGGAGCTGTTTTTT.

This clonotype has a handful of counts. The J gene is TRBJ2-3, the V gene TRBV15; D gene ambiguous. Gene TRBJ2-5 matches the end of the DNA better, so the J call may be wrong. The CDR3 consists of 14 residues. Germline CDR1 and CDR2: LNHNV and YYDKDF (reference sequence). The CDR3 DNA follows: TGTGCCACCAGCAGAGAAAACCTCAAGGAGACCCAGTACTTC. This gives the protein CATSRENLKETQYF.

This clonotype was detected many times. V is TRBV27 and J is TRBJ1-1; 8 positions match TRBD1. Trimming took 5 bases from V and 3 from J; bases not matched to a gene: 8. The CDR3 extends over 15 amino acids. CDR1 and CDR2 (germline): MNHEY, SMNVEV (reference sequence). The CDR3 is CASSATGELHTEAFF. The CDR3 coding sequence is TGTGCCAGCAGTGCGACAGGGGAACTCCACACTGAAGCTTTCTTT.

This clonotype has a count of ten or more. The chain uses TRBV7-9 and TRBJ1-4; D gene unclear. CDR1 and CDR2 from the germline V gene are SEHNR and FQNEAQ (reference sequence). Trimming took 8 bases from V and 3 from J, leaving 7 bases between them. The length of the CDR3 is 12 residues. CDR3 residues: CASLGPNEKLFF. The CDR3 DNA reads TGTGCCAGCCTCGGCCCTAATGAAAAACTGTTTTTT.

This clonotype occurred many times. This chain connects TRBV12-3 or TRBV12-4 to TRBJ2-7; 8 bases line up with TRBD2. V shed 6 bases, J shed 4 bases, and the junction held 8 bases outside the gene matches. CDR3 size: 14 residues. The CDR3 loop is CASSRTSGLYEQYF. The CDR3 DNA sequence: TGTGCCAGCAGCCGTACTAGCGGACTGTACGAGCAGTACTTC.

About this clonotype: Being one base from a much bigger clone, this may be a read error. The CDR3 protein is CSLGPRAPNEQFF. Written as DNA, the CDR3 is TGCAGTTTAGGACCAAGAGCTCCCAATGAGCAGTTCTTC. The genes are TRBV20-1 and TRBJ2-1, with no clear D. The CDR3 runs to 13 residues. Germline V gives CDR1 DFQATT, CDR2 SNEGSKA (reference sequence). Trimming stripped 8 bases from V and 6 bases from J, with 17 bases between.

The rearrangement links TRBV20-1 to TRBJ1-4; D gene unclear. Per the germline V gene, CDR1 is DFQATT and CDR2 is SNEGSKA (reference sequence). CDR3 size: 15 residues. V lost 0 bases and J 4 bases, leaving 12 bases between the germline ends. The CDR3 region is CSARDGLQFNEKLFF. The DNA of the CDR3 is TGCAGTGCTAGAGACGGACTTCAATTTAATGAAAAACTGTTTTTT.

Ten or more counts support this clonotype. The J gene is TRBJ1-5, the V gene TRBV10-3; D not certain. This CDR3 comprises 14 residues. Germline V gives CDR1 ENHRY, CDR2 SYGVKD. V lost 4 bases and J lost 0, with 7 bases in between. The CDR3 protein is CAISAGNSNQPQHF. In nucleotides, the CDR3 is TGTGCCATCAGTGCCGGGAATAGCAATCAGCCCCAGCATTTT.

This clonotype has ten or more counts. The rearrangement links TRBV5-8 to TRBJ1-2, with D hard to call. The germline gives CDR1 SGHTS, CDR2 YDEGEE. There are 14 residues in the CDR3. Trimming left V 0 bases short and J 4 bases short, with 10 bases between. The CDR3 here is CASSLDSYFYGYTF. CDR3 nucleotide sequence: TGTGCCAGCAGCTTGGACAGTTACTTCTATGGCTACACCTTC.

This clonotype occurred many times. The chain is built from TRBV7-9 and TRBJ2-2; TRBD2 agrees at 14 bases. The J segment lost 4 bases and the V segment lost 5 bases, leaving 6 bases of the junction unmatched. CDR1 and CDR2 from the germline V gene are SEHNR and FQNEAQ (reference sequence). The CDR3 runs to 17 residues. The CDR3 sequence: CASSAGLAGVVTGELFF. The CDR3 region has the DNA TGTGCCAGCAGCGCGGGACTAGCGGGAGTTGTCACCGGGGAGCTGTTTTTT.

This clonotype was counted a few times. This chain connects TRBV10-3 to TRBJ1-1; TRBD1 matches at 9 bases. Germline CDR1 is ENHRY and CDR2 is SYGVKD. The CDR3 runs 15 residues. V was pared by 6 bases and J by 10 bases, with 15 bases of the junction left unmatched. The CDR3 DNA reads as TGTGCCATCAGGAGACAGGGGGGGAACACGGGTTCAGCTTTCTTT. Its protein product is CAIRRQGGNTGSAFF.

The gene calls are TRBV6-2 or TRBV6-3 and TRBJ2-1; D assignment may be TRBD1 or TRBD2 (5 bases each). The germline V gene has CDR1 MNHEY and CDR2 SVGEGT. The CDR3 extends over 18 amino acids. V lost 0 bases, J lost 8 bases, and 23 bases lay in between. The CDR3 region is CASSYSLLGHRETDEQFF. The CDR3 DNA sequence: TGTGCCAGCAGTTACTCCCTCCTGGGGCACCGGGAAACCGATGAGCAGTTCTTC.

This clonotype was found many times. V usage is TRBV7-9 and J usage is TRBJ1-2, with 9 bases matching TRBD1. The CDR3 totals 16 residues. CDR1 SEHNR and CDR2 FQNEAQ come from the germline V gene (reference sequence). The V segment lost 3 bases and the J segment 4 bases; nucleotides outside the gene matches: 9. The DNA for the CDR3 is TGTGCCAGCAGCTTCCGCCACAGGGGGCGATTCTATGGCTACACCTTC. Amino acids: CASSFRHRGRFYGYTF.

The rearrangement links TRBV27 to TRBJ1-2, with 9 bases identical to TRBD1. V lost 2 bases to trimming and J lost 4 bases; unmatched junction nucleotides: 8. The CDR3 has 16 amino acids. Germline V gene sequence: CDR1 MNHEY, CDR2 SMNVEV (reference sequence). The CDR3 bases are TGTGCCAGCAGTTTAGTCGGGGGACAGGGCTCCTATGGCTACACCTTC. It yields the protein CASSLVGGQGSYGYTF.

This clonotype was seen repeatedly, ten times or more. The rearrangement uses TRBV7-9 and TRBJ2-3, with D perhaps TRBD2 (6 bases). The CDR3 covers 15 residues. With 7 bases removed from V and 2 bases from J, the gap between germline ends came to 16 bases. Germline assignment: CDR1 SEHNR and CDR2 FQNEAQ (reference sequence). The CDR3 protein is CASTGGGADTDTQYF. The CDR3, as DNA: TGTGCCAGCACCGGTGGAGGGGCCGACACAGATACGCAGTATTTT.

This clonotype was seen ten or more times. This chain connects TRBV7-6 to TRBJ1-5; TRBD1 agrees at 8 bases. V lost 5 bases and J lost 0; bases outside the gene matches: 15. The germline V gene has CDR1 SGHVS and CDR2 FNYEAQ. The CDR3 totals 19 residues. The CDR3 loop reads CASSNDRGTGEYSNQPQHF. As DNA, the CDR3 is TGTGCCAGCAGCAACGACCGGGGGACAGGCGAATATAGCAATCAGCCCCAGCATTTT.

This clonotype was observed at least ten times. The V call is TRBV28, the J call TRBJ2-1, with 7 bases identical to TRBD2. With 2 bases clipped from V and 0 bases from J, the junction kept 16 bases outside the gene matches. The CDR3 runs to 20 residues. Germline values: CDR1 MDHEN, CDR2 SYDVKM. The CDR3 loop is CASSLRDYSPFISSYNEQFF. CDR3 in DNA: TGTGCCAGCAGTTTACGGGACTACTCCCCATTCATAAGCTCCTACAATGAGCAGTTCTTC.

This clonotype was recorded at least ten times. The rearrangement links TRBV9 to TRBJ1-6; tentatively, D is TRBD1 (5 bases). V lost 0 bases and J 9 bases, leaving 16 bases between the germline ends. The germline gives CDR1 SGDLS, CDR2 YYNGEE. This CDR3 contains 16 residues. CDR3 sequence reads: CASSVARPAGFSPLHF. Written as DNA, the CDR3 is TGTGCCAGCAGCGTAGCTCGTCCGGCAGGGTTTTCACCCCTCCACTTT.

At least ten counts were recorded for this clonotype. The V call is TRBV29-1, the J call TRBJ2-3, with a possible D match to TRBD1 (6 bases). Trimming stripped 6 bases from V and 6 bases from J, with 13 bases between. This CDR3 contains 12 residues. Germline-derived CDR1 and CDR2 are SQVTM and ANQGSEA. CDR3 protein: CSVDTGRDTQYF. As DNA, the CDR3 is TGCAGCGTCGATACAGGGCGGGATACGCAGTATTTT.

This clonotype was seen repeatedly, ten times or more. The chain carries TRBV20-1 and TRBJ2-2; 8 nucleotides agree with TRBD1. In germline, CDR1 is DFQATT, CDR2 SNEGSKA (reference sequence). The CDR3 covers 15 residues. Losses at the gene ends were 6 bases for V and 0 bases for J; bases not matched to a gene: 6. This CDR3 is CSANRGNANTGELFF. CDR3 bases: TGCAGTGCCAACAGGGGGAACGCGAACACCGGGGAGCTGTTTTTT.

This clonotype occurred many times. V usage is TRBV7-2 and J usage is TRBJ2-7, with D maybe TRBD1 (6 bases). CDR3 length: 15 residues. V was pared by 4 bases and J by 4 bases, with 17 bases between. Per the germline V gene, CDR1 is SGHTA and CDR2 is FQGNSA. DNA of the CDR3: TGTGCCAGCAGCTCACCCTTGACAGGAAAATACGAGCAGTACTTC. Its protein product is CASSSPLTGKYEQYF.

This clonotype was counted ten times or more. This rearrangement joins TRBV2 to TRBJ2-7; D might be TRBD2 (7 bases). Germline V CDR1 and CDR2: SNHLY, FYNNEI. The CDR3 is 12 residues long. V was shortened by 7 bases and J by 4 bases, with 11 bases between the two germline ends. CDR3 loop: CASNEGGYEQYF. Here the CDR3 DNA reads TGTGCCAGCAACGAGGGGGGGTACGAGCAGTACTTC.

The genes are TRBV20-1 and TRBJ1-1, with 9 nucleotides matching TRBD1. The CDR3 contains 15 residues. Trimming at V came to 6 bases and at J to 7 bases, leaving 15 bases not matched to a gene. CDR1 is DFQATT and CDR2 is SNEGSKA in the germline V gene (reference sequence). This CDR3 reads CSAPDRGTVYDEAFF. In DNA form, the CDR3 reads TGCAGTGCGCCTGACAGGGGGACAGTCTACGATGAAGCTTTCTTT.

On this clonotype: With a far larger clone one base away, a read error is the likely cause. V usage is TRBV7-2 and J usage is TRBJ2-3; tentatively, D is TRBD2 (6 bases). The CDR3 extends over 17 amino acids. Germline-derived CDR1 and CDR2 are SGHTA and FQGNSA. The CDR3 DNA reads as TGTGCCCGCAGCCGGAGGGCGCGGGCCCTTAGCTGGGATACGCAGTATTTT. Protein product: CARSRRARALSWDTQYF.